This note documents a single TCR beta chain sequence. This record belongs to a study of blood T cell repertoires in COVID-19. The CDR3 spans 15 residues. Trimming left V 2 bases short and J 0 bases short, with 11 bases between. Germline V gene sequence: CDR1 MNHEY, CDR2 SVGEGT. As processed by the authors: Using reference gene primer amplification, nucleated cell counts were estimated. Sequencing used immunoSEQ multiplex PCR; TCRdb keeps in-frame clones, though not all of them. Clonal size and the V and J genes are those of that table, whereas D and trimming came from the DNA. Among more than 250,000 clones listed, around nine tenths were seen once.

The genes are TRBV6-2 or TRBV6-3 and TRBJ2-7, with D perhaps TRBD1 (6 bases). The sequence was obtained from a woman in her thirties or forties who had recovered from COVID-19. Sequenced input: PBMCs or T cells enriched from blood (not recorded which). The CDR3: CASSYGADSSYEQYF. The CDR3 DNA reads as TGTGCCAGCAGTTACGGGGCGGACAGCTCCTACGAGCAGTACTTC.